The 30 T cell receptor beta chains listed next were all sequenced from one sample in a study of beta chain features in type 1 diabetes. Broader study findings: Significant though moderate, a shortening of TCRB CDR3s appeared in all four CD4+ subsets of Type 1 diabetes patients.

These receptors have no known antigen. Investigators reverse transcribed all isolated RNA, so they sequenced expressed TCRB transcripts. TCRdb's table, derived via immunoSEQ multiplex PCR, lists solely in-frame clones and lacks some. Here the sample spans more than 300,000 clones, 8.5% to 10% being singletons. The sequenced material came from central memory CD4+ T cells from blood. Receptor source: a young man with type 1 diabetes.

Regarding this clone: Other nucleotide sequences in the sample specify the same CDR3. The rearrangement joins TRBV29-1 to TRBJ2-3; D possibly corresponds to TRBD1 (6 bases). Germline values: CDR1 SQVTM, CDR2 ANQGSEA. CDR3 length equals 13 residues. Trimming pared 4 bases from V and 3 bases from J, leaving 11 bases between. The CDR3 region has the DNA TGCAGCGTTGGTGGGGGCGCTACAGATACGCAGTATTTT. Its protein product is CSVGGGATDTQYF.

This clone appeared a few times. The chain joins TRBV11-3 to TRBJ2-1; no firm D call. Deletions cut 1 base from V and 0 bases from J, with 7 bases between. Germline lookup yields CDR1 SGHNT and CDR2 YENEEA. The CDR3 sequence is 15 residues long. CDR3 protein: CASSLAGPSYNEQFF. Here the CDR3 DNA reads TGTGCCAGCAGCTTAGCGGGTCCCTCCTACAATGAGCAGTTCTTC. The full variable domain, rest sourced from reference TRBV11-3 and TRBJ2-1, is EAGVVQSPRYKIIEKKQPVAFWCNPISGHNTLYWYLQNLGQGPELLIRYENEEAVDDSQLPKDRFSAERLKGVDSTLKIQPAELGDSAVYLCASSLAGPSYNEQFFGPGTRLTVL.

At least ten counts were recorded for this clone. The junction does not match germline at one end; this may be a read error. The chain links TRBV4-3 to TRBJ2-1; 9 bases are shared with TRBD2. The CDR3 runs 14 residues. The V gene's germline CDR1 is LGHNA and CDR2 YSLEER. DNA for the CDR3: TGCGCCAGCAGCCAAGGCCTGGCAGCGGGAGGCCACCTCTTC. Translation gives CASSQGLAAGGHLF.

In this sample, this clone turned up a few times. The chain uses TRBV9 and TRBJ2-7; D gene unclear. The CDR3 runs 15 residues. Germline V CDR1 and CDR2: SGDLS, YYNGEE. Trimming shortened V by 0 bases and J by 1 base, and 11 bases separated the two germline ends. For the CDR3, the DNA is TGTGCCAGCAGCGTAGAGCCGGAACCTTCCTACGAGCAGTACTTC. It specifies CASSVEPEPSYEQYF. The variable domain in full, completed from reference TRBV9 and TRBJ2-7, reads DSGVTQTPKHLITATGQRVTLRCSPRSGDLSVYWYQQSLDQGLQFLIQYYNGEERAKGNILERFSAQQFPDLHSELNLSSLELGDSALYFCASSVEPEPSYEQYFGPGTRLTVT.

This clone was detected only a few times. The rearrangement joins TRBV7-3 to TRBJ1-5, with D unresolved. Trimming cost V 3 bases and J 2 bases, with 5 bases left between them. The CDR3 covers 13 residues. CDR1 and CDR2 from the germline V gene are SGHTA and FQGTGA. The CDR3, as DNA: TGTGCCAGCAGCTTGGGCCGCAATCAGCCCCAGCATTTT. It is translated as CASSLGRNQPQHF.

This clone was counted between two and nine times. The chain joins TRBV7-2 to TRBJ2-7; D might be TRBD1 (5 bases). The V end was cut by 6 bases, the J end by 6 bases, with 18 bases between. The CDR3 length is 14 residues. CDR1 SGHTA and CDR2 FQGNSA come from the germline V gene. The CDR3 protein is CASRYQGRVSEQYF. Here the CDR3 DNA reads TGTGCCAGCAGATACCAGGGCCGAGTAAGCGAGCAGTACTTC.

This clone was observed a handful of times. V and J are TRBV18 and TRBJ2-6; no clear D gene. CDR3 size: 14 residues. Germline values: CDR1 KGHSH, CDR2 LQKENI. V lost 3 bases and J lost 4, with 7 bases in between. The CDR3 reads CASSPPWGANVLTF. The CDR3 DNA reads as TGTGCCAGCTCACCCCCTTGGGGGGCCAACGTCCTGACTTTC.

V gene TRBV11-1 combines with J gene TRBJ2-7; tentative D call: TRBD1 (5 bases). Trimming took off 3 bases at V and 10 bases at J, with 19 bases between the two ends. The CDR3 sequence is 14 residues long. Germline lookup yields CDR1 SGHAT and CDR2 FQDESV (reference sequence). The DNA for the CDR3 is TGTGCCAGCAGCTTGCTTCTGGGGCAGGATCGTCAGTACTTC. Protein: CASSLLLGQDRQYF.

This clone has just a few counts. This chain links TRBV30 with TRBJ1-3; TRBD1 matches at 7 bases. There are 12 residues in the CDR3. The V segment lost 8 bases and the J segment 3 bases; nucleotides outside the gene matches: 4. CDR1 is GTSNPN, CDR2 SVGIG, per germline (reference sequence). CDR3 bases: TGTGCCCGGCAGGGGGTTGGAAACACCATATATTTT. It translates to CARQGVGNTIYF.

This clone has only a few counts. This chain connects TRBV4-3 to TRBJ2-5; 7 bases line up with TRBD1. This CDR3 is 13 amino acids long. V lost 6 bases to trimming and J lost 1 base; unmatched junction nucleotides: 2. CDR1 and CDR2 (germline): LGHNA, YSLEER. The CDR3 is CASSRDSQETQYF. CDR3 sequence (DNA): TGCGCCAGCAGTCGGGACAGCCAAGAGACCCAGTACTTC.

A few counts support this clone. This chain links TRBV5-1 with TRBJ2-3; tentatively, D is TRBD1 (6 bases). V lost 2 bases to trimming and J lost 1 base, with 8 bases between them. Germline CDR1 SGHRS, CDR2 YFSETQ. This CDR3 has 14 residues. Here the CDR3 reads CASSFGQRTDTQYF. Here the CDR3 DNA reads TGCGCCAGCAGCTTTGGACAGCGCACAGATACGCAGTATTTT.

The chain couples TRBV14 to TRBJ2-1; a possible D gene is TRBD1 (6 bases). CDR1 is SGHDN, CDR2 FVKESK, per germline. Trimming removed 1 base at V and 2 bases at J, with 9 bases between. CDR3 length: 15 residues. The CDR3: CASSQVKGAYNEQFF. CDR3 sequence (DNA): TGTGCCAGCAGCCAAGTGAAGGGGGCCTACAATGAGCAGTTCTTC.

V is TRBV11-2 and J is TRBJ2-2, with a weak D call TRBD1 (6 bases). The germline gives CDR1 SGHAT, CDR2 FQNNGV. Trimming took 3 bases from V and 6 from J, leaving 17 bases between them. This CDR3 is built from 16 residues. CDR3 coding DNA: TGTGCCAGCAGCTTCCGATCAACAGGGTCGGCCGGGGAGCTGTTTTTT. Residues: CASSFRSTGSAGELFF. Looking up the rest from reference TRBV11-2 and TRBJ2-2 gives the full variable domain: EAGVAQSPRYKIIEKRQSVAFWCNPISGHATLYWYQQILGQGPKLLIQFQNNGVVDDSQLPKDRFSAERLKGVDSTLKIQPAKLEDSAVYLCASSFRSTGSAGELFFGEGSRLTVL.

There are a few counts of this clone. In DNA form, the CDR3 reads TGTGCCAGTACCCGACGGGGGTGGGATGAGCAGTTCTTC. Amino acids: CASTRRGWDEQFF. This chain uses TRBV19 with TRBJ2-1; possible D gene TRBD2, 6 bases. Germline CDR1 is LNHDA and CDR2 is SQIVND (reference sequence). The CDR3 totals 13 residues. V shed 7 bases and J shed 8 bases, with 15 bases lying between them.

The genes are TRBV10-3 and TRBJ2-5; unclear D gene. The CDR3 consists of 12 residues. Germline assignment: CDR1 ENHRY and CDR2 SYGVKD. The ends were cut back, 0 bases at V and 4 bases at J, with 3 bases in the middle. CDR3 coding DNA: TGTGCCATCAGTGAGTCTTTAGAGACCCAGTACTTC. Its translation is CAISESLETQYF.

This clone was seen more than once but under ten times. The rearrangement uses TRBV9 and TRBJ2-1; D remains unclear. CDR1 and CDR2 from the germline V gene are SGDLS and YYNGEE. Deletions cut 3 bases from V and 7 bases from J, with 11 bases between. The CDR3 is 13 residues long. CDR3 sequence: CASSALVTNEQFF. In DNA form, the CDR3 reads TGTGCCAGCAGCGCCTTAGTAACAAATGAGCAGTTCTTC.

In its sample, this clone was seen a few times. The genes are TRBV5-1 and TRBJ1-1; D is perhaps TRBD1 (5 bases). The CDR3 length is 15 residues. The ends were cut back, 4 bases at V and 1 base at J, with 14 bases in the middle. Germline assignment: CDR1 SGHRS and CDR2 YFSETQ. CDR3 protein: CASSTAGGKNTEAFF. The CDR3 DNA is TGCGCCAGCAGCACTGCTGGGGGTAAGAACACTGAAGCTTTCTTT.

This clone was counted between two and nine times. The J gene is TRBJ1-2, the V gene TRBV18; D possibly corresponds to TRBD1 (5 bases). Trimming pared 0 bases from V and 13 bases from J, leaving 12 bases between. CDR1 and CDR2 (germline): KGHSH, LQKENI. CDR3 length: 12 amino acids. The CDR3 spells CASSPPGRVVTF. The DNA of the CDR3 is TGTGCCAGCTCACCACCGGGCAGGGTAGTCACCTTC.

By proportion, this clone is medium-sized. The chain uses TRBV10-3 and TRBJ2-1; TRBD1 might be the D (5 bases). Between the trimmed V and J ends, which lost 8 bases and 6 bases, there was a span of 20 bases. From germline, CDR1 is ENHRY and CDR2 SYGVKD. There are 15 residues in the CDR3. The CDR3 DNA is TGTGCCATCGATAAGGCAGGGTTCGGTGGCAATGAGCAGTTCTTC. Translation gives CAIDKAGFGGNEQFF.

This clone turned up a few times. Other DNA sequences within the sample encode an identical CDR3. The CDR3 loop reads CASSYSDGGYTF. The CDR3, as DNA: TGTGCCAGCAGTTATTCTGATGGGGGCTACACCTTC. The rearrangement joins TRBV6-5 to TRBJ1-2; D call uncertain. V was trimmed by 3 bases and J by 8 bases, leaving 10 bases between them. The CDR3 runs to 12 residues. CDR1 MNHEY and CDR2 SVGAGI come from the germline V gene.

This clone was observed a handful of times. The V and J genes are TRBV14 and TRBJ2-1, with D tentatively TRBD1 (6 bases). The germline V and J ends were trimmed by 1 base and 2 bases, with 12 bases remaining between them. The CDR3 runs 16 residues. The germline gives CDR1 SGHDN, CDR2 FVKESK. CDR3 sequence reads: CASSQGGQWTYNEQFF. Written as DNA, the CDR3 is TGTGCCAGCAGCCAAGGGGGGCAGTGGACCTACAATGAGCAGTTCTTC.

The rearrangement joins TRBV6-5 to TRBJ2-7, with TRBD1 identical over 7 bases. Trimming at V came to 7 bases and at J to 3 bases, leaving 6 bases not matched to a gene. CDR1 and CDR2 (germline): MNHEY, SVGAGI. The CDR3 sequence is 13 residues long. The CDR3 DNA reads TGTGCCAGCACCCAGGGGGACAGCTACGAGCAGTACTTC. Translation: CASTQGDSYEQYF.

The J gene is TRBJ1-1, the V gene TRBV6-5, with 9 bases fitting TRBD1. The CDR3 extends over 15 amino acids. J was trimmed by 6 bases and V by 6 bases; bases with no gene match: 11. Germline-derived CDR1 and CDR2 are MNHEY and SVGAGI. This CDR3 is CASSPDRGGFAEAFF. CDR3 bases: TGTGCCAGCAGCCCCGACAGGGGGGGATTTGCTGAAGCTTTCTTT.

There are a few counts of this clone. The chain employs TRBV7-8 and TRBJ2-1, with 11 nucleotides matching TRBD1. V shed 1 base and J 6 bases; nucleotides not matched to a gene: 5. This CDR3 is 16 amino acids long. Germline V lookup: CDR1 SGHVS, CDR2 FQNEAQ. CDR3 amino acids: CASSLGGQGAFNEQFF. In nucleotides, the CDR3 is TGTGCCAGCAGCTTAGGAGGACAGGGGGCCTTCAATGAGCAGTTCTTC.

The chain recombines TRBV2 with TRBJ1-5, with unresolved D. CDR3 size: 15 residues. Germline loops: CDR1 SNHLY, CDR2 FYNNEI. V lost 4 bases and J lost 3, with 13 bases in between. The CDR3 is CASSVTVGFNQPQHF. The CDR3 nucleotides read TGTGCCAGCAGTGTGACCGTGGGTTTCAATCAGCCCCAGCATTTT.

The chain joins TRBV9 to TRBJ2-1; D perhaps matches TRBD2 (7 bases). This CDR3 contains 13 residues. Germline V gives CDR1 SGDLS, CDR2 YYNGEE. V dropped 4 bases and J dropped 8 bases, with 13 bases sitting between them. DNA for the CDR3: TGTGCCAGCAGCTTTTGGGGGGGCCATGAGCAGTTCTTC. This sequence encodes CASSFWGGHEQFF.

This clone showed up just a few times. The CDR3 sequence is CASSVGVGGEKLFF. The CDR3 bases are TGTGCCAGCAGCGTAGGGGTAGGGGGTGAAAAACTGTTTTTT. The chain has TRBV9 and TRBJ1-4, with a tentative D call TRBD1 (6 bases). CDR1 is SGDLS and CDR2 is YYNGEE in the germline V gene. The V end was cut by 0 bases, the J end by 7 bases, with 10 bases between. The CDR3 loop spans 14 amino acids.

V and J are TRBV9 and TRBJ1-2; TRBD1 matches 8 bases. V shed 6 bases and J 3 bases; nucleotides not matched to a gene: 7. This CDR3 has 14 amino acids. Germline CDR1 is SGDLS and CDR2 is YYNGEE. The CDR3 spells CASTPSTGDYGYTF. For the CDR3, the DNA is TGTGCCAGCACCCCTTCGACAGGGGACTATGGCTACACCTTC. The complete variable domain, with remaining parts taken from reference TRBV9 and TRBJ1-2, reads DSGVTQTPKHLITATGQRVTLRCSPRSGDLSVYWYQQSLDQGLQFLIQYYNGEERAKGNILERFSAQQFPDLHSELNLSSLELGDSALYFCASTPSTGDYGYTFGSGTRLTVV.

V and J are TRBV7-3 and TRBJ2-1, with D perhaps assigned TRBD1 or TRBD2 (5 bases each). V was pared by 2 bases and J by 6 bases, with 11 bases between. The germline V gene has CDR1 SGHTA and CDR2 FQGTGA. The CDR3 is made up of 14 amino acids. The CDR3 region is CASSLSGTLNEQFF. CDR3 nucleotides: TGTGCCAGCAGCTTATCCGGGACCCTCAATGAGCAGTTCTTC.

This clone has more than one count but fewer than ten. This sequence joins TRBV7-9 and TRBJ2-1, with unresolved D. This CDR3 is 11 amino acids long. Germline V lookup: CDR1 SEHNR, CDR2 FQNEAQ (reference sequence). V was shortened by 4 bases and J by 7 bases, with 5 bases between the two germline ends. CDR3 in amino acids: CASSSANEQFF. Written as DNA, the CDR3 is TGTGCCAGCAGCTCGGCAAATGAGCAGTTCTTC.